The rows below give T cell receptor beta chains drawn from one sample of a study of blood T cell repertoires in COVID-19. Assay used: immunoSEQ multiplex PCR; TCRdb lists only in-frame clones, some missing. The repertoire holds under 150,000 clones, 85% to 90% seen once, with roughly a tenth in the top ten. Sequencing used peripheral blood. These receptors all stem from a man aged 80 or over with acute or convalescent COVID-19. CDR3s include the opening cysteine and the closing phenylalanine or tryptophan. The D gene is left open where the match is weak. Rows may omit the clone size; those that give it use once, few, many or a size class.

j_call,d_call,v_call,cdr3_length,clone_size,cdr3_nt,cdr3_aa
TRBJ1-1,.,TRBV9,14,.,TGTGCCAGCAGCGTAGATGGCGGGAACACTGAAGCTTTCTTT,CASSVDGGNTEAFF
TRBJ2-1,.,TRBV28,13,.,TGTGCCAGCAGTCTCCCCCGAGGCAGTGAGCAGTTCTTC,CASSLPRGSEQFF
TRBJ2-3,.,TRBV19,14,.,TGTGCCAGTACAACAGCGGGTCTCACAGATACGCAGTATTTT,CASTTAGLTDTQYF
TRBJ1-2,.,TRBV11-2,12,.,TGTGCCAGCAGCTTAGGAGAGTATGGCTACACCTTC,CASSLGEYGYTF
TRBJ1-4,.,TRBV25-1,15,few,TGTGCCAGCAGTCTTCCGGGACAAGGTCATGAAAAACTGTTTTTT,CASSLPGQGHEKLFF
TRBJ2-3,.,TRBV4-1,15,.,TGCGCCAGCAGCCAACTCGGACAGTTTACAGATACGCAGTATTTT,CASSQLGQFTDTQYF
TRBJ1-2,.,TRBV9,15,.,TGTGCCAGCAGCGTAGCGGGGAGCCTGGACTATGGCTACACCTTC,CASSVAGSLDYGYTF
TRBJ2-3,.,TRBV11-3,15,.,TGTGCCAGCAGCTTAGAGGGGGCGAACACAGATACGCAGTATTTT,CASSLEGANTDTQYF
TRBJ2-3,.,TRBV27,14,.,TGTGCCAGCAGTTTGGGCAGGGGCACAGATACGCAGTATTTT,CASSLGRGTDTQYF
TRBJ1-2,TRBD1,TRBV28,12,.,TGTGCCAGCAGTCGACAGGGGGCGGGCTACACCTTC,CASSRQGAGYTF
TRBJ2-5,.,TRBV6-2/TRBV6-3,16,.,TGTGCCAGCAGTCCCCTGACCGACAGGAACGTGGAGACCCAGTACTTC,CASSPLTDRNVETQYF
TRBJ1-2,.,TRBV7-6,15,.,TGTGCCAGCAGCCCACAAGGGGACATCTACTATGGCTACACCTTC,CASSPQGDIYYGYTF
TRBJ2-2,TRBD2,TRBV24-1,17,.,TGTGCCACCAGTGGGGGACTAGCGGGAGTCAGAACCGGGGAGCTGTTTTTT,CATSGGLAGVRTGELFF
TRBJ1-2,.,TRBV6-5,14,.,TGTGCCAGCAGTTATTCGGGGGGCTACGATGGCTACACCTTC,CASSYSGGYDGYTF
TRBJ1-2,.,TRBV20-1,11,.,TGCAGTGCTACAGGGACAATTGGCTACACCTTC,CSATGTIGYTF